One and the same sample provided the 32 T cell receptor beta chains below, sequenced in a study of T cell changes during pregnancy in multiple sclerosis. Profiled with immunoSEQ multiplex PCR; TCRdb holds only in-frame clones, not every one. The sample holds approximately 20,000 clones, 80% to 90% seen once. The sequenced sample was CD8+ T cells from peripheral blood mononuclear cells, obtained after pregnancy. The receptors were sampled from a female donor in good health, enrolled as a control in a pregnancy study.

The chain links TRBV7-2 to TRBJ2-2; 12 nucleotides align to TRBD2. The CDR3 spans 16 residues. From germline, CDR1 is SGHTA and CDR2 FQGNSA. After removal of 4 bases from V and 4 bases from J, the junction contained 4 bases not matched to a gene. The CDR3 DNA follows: TGTGCCAGCAGCTCGTGGACTAGCGGGGCCACCGGGGAGCTGTTTTTT. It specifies CASSSWTSGATGELFF.

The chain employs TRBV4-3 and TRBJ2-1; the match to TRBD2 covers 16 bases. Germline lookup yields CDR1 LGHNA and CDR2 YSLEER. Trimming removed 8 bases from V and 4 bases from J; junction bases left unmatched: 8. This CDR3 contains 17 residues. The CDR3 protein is CASRSGTSGGAYNEQFF. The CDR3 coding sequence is TGCGCCAGCCGATCAGGGACTAGCGGGGGGGCATACAATGAGCAGTTCTTC.

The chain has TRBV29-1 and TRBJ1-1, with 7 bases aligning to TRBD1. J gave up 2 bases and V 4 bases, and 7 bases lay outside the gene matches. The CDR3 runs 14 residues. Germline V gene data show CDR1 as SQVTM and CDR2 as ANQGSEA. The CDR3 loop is CSVAGGRVNTEAFF. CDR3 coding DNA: TGCAGCGTTGCAGGGGGGCGGGTTAACACTGAAGCTTTCTTT. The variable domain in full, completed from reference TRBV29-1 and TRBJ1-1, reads SAVISQKPSRDICQRGTSLTIQCQVDSQVTMMFWYRQQPGQSLTLIATANQGSEATYESGFVIDKFPISRPNLTFSTLTVSNMSPEDSSIYLCSVAGGRVNTEAFFGQGTRLTVV.

The CDR3 sequence is CASSPGTAGQGPEAFF. CDR3 sequence (DNA): TGTGCCAGCAGTCCAGGGACAGCAGGGCAGGGGCCTGAAGCTTTCTTT. The chain combines TRBV27 with TRBJ1-1, with TRBD1 matching over 7 bases. The CDR3 length is 16 residues. The germline V gene encodes CDR1 MNHEY and CDR2 SMNVEV (reference sequence). V gave up 5 bases and J gave up 6 bases; unmatched junction bases: 15.

The chain's CDR3 is CASSRDRVNEQYF. The CDR3 DNA reads TGCGCCAGCTCCCGAGACAGGGTCAACGAGCAGTACTTC. The V gene is TRBV5-1, the J gene TRBJ2-7, with TRBD1 identical over 7 bases. This CDR3 is 13 amino acids long. J lost 5 bases, V lost 7 bases, and 9 bases had no gene match. Germline V gene lookup returns CDR1 SGHRS and CDR2 YFSETQ.

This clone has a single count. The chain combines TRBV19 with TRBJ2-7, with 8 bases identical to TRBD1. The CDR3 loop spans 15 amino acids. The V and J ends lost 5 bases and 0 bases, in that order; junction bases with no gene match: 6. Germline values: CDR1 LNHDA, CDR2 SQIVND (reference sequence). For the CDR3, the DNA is TGTGCCAGTAGTCCCGGACAGGGCCACTCCTACGAGCAGTACTTC. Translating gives CASSPGQGHSYEQYF.

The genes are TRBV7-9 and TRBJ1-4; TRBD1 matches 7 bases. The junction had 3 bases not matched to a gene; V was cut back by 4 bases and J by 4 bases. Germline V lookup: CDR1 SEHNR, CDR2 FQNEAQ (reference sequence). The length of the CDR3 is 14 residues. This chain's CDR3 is CASSWDSNNEKLFF. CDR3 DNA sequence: TGTGCCAGCAGCTGGGACAGCAATAATGAAAAACTGTTTTTT.

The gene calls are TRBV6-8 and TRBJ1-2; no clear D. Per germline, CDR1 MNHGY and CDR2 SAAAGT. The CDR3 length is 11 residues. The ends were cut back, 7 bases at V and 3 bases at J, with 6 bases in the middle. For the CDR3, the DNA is TGTGCCAGCACCCCGGACTATGGCTACACCTTC. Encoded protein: CASTPDYGYTF.

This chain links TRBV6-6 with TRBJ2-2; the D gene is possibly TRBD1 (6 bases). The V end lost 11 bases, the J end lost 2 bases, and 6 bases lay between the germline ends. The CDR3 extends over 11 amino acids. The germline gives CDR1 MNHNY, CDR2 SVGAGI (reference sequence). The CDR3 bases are TGTGCCGGGGGCAACACCGGGGAGCTGTTTTTT. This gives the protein CAGGNTGELFF.

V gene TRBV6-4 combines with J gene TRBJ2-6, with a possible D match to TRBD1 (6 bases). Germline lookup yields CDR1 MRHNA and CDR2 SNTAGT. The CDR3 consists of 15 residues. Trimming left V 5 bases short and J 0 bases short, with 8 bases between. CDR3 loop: CASSTDSSGANVLTF. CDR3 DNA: TGTGCCAGCAGTACGGACAGCTCTGGGGCCAACGTCCTGACTTTC.

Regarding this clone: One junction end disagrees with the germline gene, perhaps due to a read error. The CDR3 DNA sequence: TGTGCTAGCAGCGAATATAGCGGGGGTTCCTACGAGCAGTACTTC. Translation gives CASSEYSGGSYEQYF. J is TRBJ2-7 and V is TRBV7-7, with 9 nucleotides matching TRBD2. This CDR3 is built from 15 residues. Germline CDR1 reads SSHAT; CDR2 reads FNYEAQ (reference sequence).

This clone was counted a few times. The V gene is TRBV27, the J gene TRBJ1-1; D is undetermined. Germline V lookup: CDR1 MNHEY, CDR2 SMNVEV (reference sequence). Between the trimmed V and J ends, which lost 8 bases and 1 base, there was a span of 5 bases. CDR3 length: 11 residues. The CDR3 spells CASRGNTEAFF. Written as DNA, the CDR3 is TGTGCCAGCCGAGGGAACACTGAAGCTTTCTTT.

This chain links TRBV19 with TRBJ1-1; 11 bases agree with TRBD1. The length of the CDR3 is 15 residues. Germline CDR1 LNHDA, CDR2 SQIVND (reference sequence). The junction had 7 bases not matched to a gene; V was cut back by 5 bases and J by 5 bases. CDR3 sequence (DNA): TGTGCCAGTAGTCCTAGGACAGGGGGCGAAACTGAAGCTTTCTTT. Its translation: CASSPRTGGETEAFF. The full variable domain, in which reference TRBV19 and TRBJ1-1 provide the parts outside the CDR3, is DGGITQSPKYLFRKEGQNVTLSCEQNLNHDAMYWYRQDPGQGLRLIYYSQIVNDFQKGDIAEGYSVSREKKESFPLTVTSAQKNPTAFYLCASSPRTGGETEAFFGQGTRLTVV.

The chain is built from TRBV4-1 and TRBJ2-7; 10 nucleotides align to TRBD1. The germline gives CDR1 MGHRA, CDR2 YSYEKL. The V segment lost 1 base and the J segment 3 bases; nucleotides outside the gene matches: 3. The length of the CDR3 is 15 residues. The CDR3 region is CASSQGQGAGYEQYF. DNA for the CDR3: TGCGCCAGCAGCCAAGGACAGGGGGCGGGCTACGAGCAGTACTTC.

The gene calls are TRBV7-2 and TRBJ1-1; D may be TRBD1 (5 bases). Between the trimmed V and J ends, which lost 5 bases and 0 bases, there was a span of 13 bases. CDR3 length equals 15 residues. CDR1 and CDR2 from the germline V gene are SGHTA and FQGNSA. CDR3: CASSPRTTMNTEAFF. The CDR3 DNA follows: TGTGCCAGCAGCCCCCGGACAACAATGAACACTGAAGCTTTCTTT.

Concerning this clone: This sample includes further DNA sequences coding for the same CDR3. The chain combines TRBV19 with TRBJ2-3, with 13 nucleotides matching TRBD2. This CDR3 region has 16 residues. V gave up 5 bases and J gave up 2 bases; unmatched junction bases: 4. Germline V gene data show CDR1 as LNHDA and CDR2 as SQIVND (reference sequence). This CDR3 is CASSPGLAGDTDTQYF. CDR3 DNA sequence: TGTGCCAGTAGTCCCGGACTAGCGGGGGACACAGATACGCAGTATTTT.

CDR3: CASTSQGRYGYTF. CDR3 nucleotides: TGTGCCAGCACTTCTCAGGGGCGGTATGGCTACACCTTC. J is TRBJ1-2 and V is TRBV2; tentatively, D is TRBD1 (6 bases). Trimming shortened V by 7 bases and J by 5 bases, and 14 bases separated the two germline ends. This CDR3 is 13 amino acids long. The germline V gene has CDR1 SNHLY and CDR2 FYNNEI.

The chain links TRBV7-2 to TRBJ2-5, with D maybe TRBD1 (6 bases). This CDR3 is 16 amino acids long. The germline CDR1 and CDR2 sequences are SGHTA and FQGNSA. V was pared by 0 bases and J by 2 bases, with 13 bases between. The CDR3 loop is CASSLASQGPQETQYF. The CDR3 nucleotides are TGTGCCAGCAGCTTAGCGTCCCAGGGGCCTCAAGAGACCCAGTACTTC.

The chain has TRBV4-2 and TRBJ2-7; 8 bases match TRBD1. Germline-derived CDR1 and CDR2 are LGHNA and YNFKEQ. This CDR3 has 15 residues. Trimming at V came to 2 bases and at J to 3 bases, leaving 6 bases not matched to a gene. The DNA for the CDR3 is TGTGCCAGCAGCCAAACAACAGGGGGTCTCTACGAGCAGTACTTC. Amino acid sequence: CASSQTTGGLYEQYF.

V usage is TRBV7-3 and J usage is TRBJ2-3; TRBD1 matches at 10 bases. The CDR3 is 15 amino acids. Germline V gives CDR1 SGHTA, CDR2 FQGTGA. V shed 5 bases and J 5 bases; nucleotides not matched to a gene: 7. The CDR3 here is CASSQTGGGGDTQYF. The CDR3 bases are TGTGCCAGCAGCCAGACAGGGGGCGGTGGAGATACGCAGTATTTT.

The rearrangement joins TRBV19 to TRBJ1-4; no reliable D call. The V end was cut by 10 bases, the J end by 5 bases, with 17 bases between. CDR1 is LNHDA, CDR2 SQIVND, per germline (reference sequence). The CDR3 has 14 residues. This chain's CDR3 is CATHRQRSNEKLFF. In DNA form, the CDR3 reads TGTGCCACCCACCGGCAGCGTTCAAATGAAAAACTGTTTTTT.

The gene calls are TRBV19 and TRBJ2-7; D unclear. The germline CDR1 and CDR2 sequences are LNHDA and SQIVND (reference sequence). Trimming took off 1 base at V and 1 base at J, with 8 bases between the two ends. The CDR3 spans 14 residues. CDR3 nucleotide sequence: TGTGCCAGTAGTATAGCTGCGGAGTCCTACGAGCAGTACTTC. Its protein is CASSIAAESYEQYF.

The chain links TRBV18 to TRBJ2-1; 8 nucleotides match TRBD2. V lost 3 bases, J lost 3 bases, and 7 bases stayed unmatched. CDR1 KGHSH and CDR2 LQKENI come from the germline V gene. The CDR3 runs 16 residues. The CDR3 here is CASSPGGGSSYNEQFF. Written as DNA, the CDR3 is TGTGCCAGCTCACCCGGGGGGGGGAGTAGCTACAATGAGCAGTTCTTC.

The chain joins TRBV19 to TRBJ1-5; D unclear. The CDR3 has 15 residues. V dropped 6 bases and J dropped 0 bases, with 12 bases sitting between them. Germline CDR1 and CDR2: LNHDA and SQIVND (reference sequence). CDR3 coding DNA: TGTGCCAGTAGAAACAGAGAGTATAGCAATCAGCCCCAGCATTTT. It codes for CASRNREYSNQPQHF.

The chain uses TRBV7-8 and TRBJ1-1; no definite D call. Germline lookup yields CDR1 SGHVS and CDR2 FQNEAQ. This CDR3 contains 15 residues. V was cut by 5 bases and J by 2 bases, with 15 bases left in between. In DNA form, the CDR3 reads TGTGCCAGCAGCCCGTGGAGGGAGGGAAACACTGAAGCTTTCTTT. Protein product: CASSPWREGNTEAFF. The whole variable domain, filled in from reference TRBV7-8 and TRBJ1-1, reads GAGVSQSPRYKVAKRGQDVALRCDPISGHVSLFWYQQALGQGPEFLTYFQNEAQLDKSGLPSDRFFAERPEGSVSTLKIQRTQQEDSAVYLCASSPWREGNTEAFFGQGTRLTVV.

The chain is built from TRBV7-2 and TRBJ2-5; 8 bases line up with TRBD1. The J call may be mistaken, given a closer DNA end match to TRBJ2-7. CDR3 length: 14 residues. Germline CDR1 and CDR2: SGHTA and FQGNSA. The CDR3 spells CASSFSTGDYEQYF. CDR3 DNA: TGTGCCAGCAGCTTCTCGACAGGGGACTACGAGCAGTACTTC.

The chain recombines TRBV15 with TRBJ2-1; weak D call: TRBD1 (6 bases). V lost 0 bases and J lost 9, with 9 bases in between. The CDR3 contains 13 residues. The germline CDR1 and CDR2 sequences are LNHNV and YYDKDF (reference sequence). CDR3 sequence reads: CATSRDRGGEQFF. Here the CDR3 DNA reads TGTGCCACCAGCAGAGACAGGGGCGGTGAGCAGTTCTTC.

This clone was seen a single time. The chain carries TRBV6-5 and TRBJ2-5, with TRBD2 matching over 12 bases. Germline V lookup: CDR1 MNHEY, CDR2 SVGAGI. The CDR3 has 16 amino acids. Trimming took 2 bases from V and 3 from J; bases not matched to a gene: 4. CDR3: CASSYTRLAGEETQYF. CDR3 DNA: TGTGCCAGCAGTTACACCCGACTAGCGGGAGAAGAGACCCAGTACTTC.

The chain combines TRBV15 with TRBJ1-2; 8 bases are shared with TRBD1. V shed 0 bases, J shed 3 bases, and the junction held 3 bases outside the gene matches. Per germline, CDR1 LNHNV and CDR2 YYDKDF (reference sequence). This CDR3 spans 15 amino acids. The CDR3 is CATSRDQGADYGYTF. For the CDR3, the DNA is TGTGCCACCAGCAGAGATCAGGGGGCAGACTATGGCTACACCTTC. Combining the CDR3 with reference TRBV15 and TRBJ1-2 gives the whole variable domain DAMVIQNPRYQVTQFGKPVTLSCSQTLNHNVMYWYQQKSSQAPKLLFHYYDKDFNNEADTPDNFQSRRPNTSFCFLDIRSPGLGDTAMYLCATSRDQGADYGYTFGSGTRLTVV.

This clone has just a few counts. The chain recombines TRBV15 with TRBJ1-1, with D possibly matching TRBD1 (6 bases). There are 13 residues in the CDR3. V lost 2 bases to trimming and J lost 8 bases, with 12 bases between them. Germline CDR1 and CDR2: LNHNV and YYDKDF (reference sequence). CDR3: CATSRTGQMEAFF. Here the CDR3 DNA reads TGTGCCACCAGCAGAACGGGACAAATGGAAGCTTTCTTT.

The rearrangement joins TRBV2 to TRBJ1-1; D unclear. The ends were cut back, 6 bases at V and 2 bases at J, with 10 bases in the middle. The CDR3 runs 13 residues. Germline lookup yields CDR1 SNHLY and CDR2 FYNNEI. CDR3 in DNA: TGTGCCAGCAGCCTCTCAGAAAACACTGAAGCTTTCTTT. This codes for CASSLSENTEAFF.

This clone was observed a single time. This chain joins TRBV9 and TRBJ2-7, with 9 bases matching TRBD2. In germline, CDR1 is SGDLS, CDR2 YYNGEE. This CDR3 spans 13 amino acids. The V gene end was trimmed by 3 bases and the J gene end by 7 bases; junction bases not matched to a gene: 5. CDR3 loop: CASSERGAQEQYF. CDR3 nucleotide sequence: TGTGCCAGCAGCGAGCGGGGGGCTCAGGAGCAGTACTTC.